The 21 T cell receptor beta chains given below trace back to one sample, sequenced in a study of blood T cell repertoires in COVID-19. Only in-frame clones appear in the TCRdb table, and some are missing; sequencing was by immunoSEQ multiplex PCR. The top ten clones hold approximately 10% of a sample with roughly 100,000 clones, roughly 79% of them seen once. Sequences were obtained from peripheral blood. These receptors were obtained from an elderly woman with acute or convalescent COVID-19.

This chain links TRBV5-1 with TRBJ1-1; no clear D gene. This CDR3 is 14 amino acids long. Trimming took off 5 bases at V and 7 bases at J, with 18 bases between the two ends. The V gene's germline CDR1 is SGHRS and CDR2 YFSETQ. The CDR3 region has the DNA TGCGCCAGCAGTTCGTATCGGGGTGGGAATGAAGCTTTCTTT. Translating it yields CASSSYRGGNEAFF.

The CDR3 DNA is TGTGCCAGCAGGACCGGGGGAGATACGCAGTATTTT. Protein: CASRTGGDTQYF. The chain carries TRBV2 and TRBJ2-3, with D tentatively TRBD2 (6 bases). The CDR3 has 12 residues. V was clipped by 6 bases and J by 5 bases, with 9 bases between them. Germline V gives CDR1 SNHLY, CDR2 FYNNEI. Using reference TRBV2 and TRBJ2-3 for the parts outside the CDR3, the full variable domain is EPEVTQTPSHQVTQMGQEVILRCVPISNHLYFYWYRQILGQKVEFLVSFYNNEISEKSEIFDDQFSVERPDGSNFTLKIRSTKLEDSAMYFCASRTGGDTQYFGPGTRLTVL.

The CDR3 DNA follows: TGCAGTGTAACGCGAGAGACCCAGTACTTC. Its protein product is CSVTRETQYF. This chain joins TRBV20-1 and TRBJ2-5, with D hard to call. CDR1 is DFQATT and CDR2 is SNEGSKA in the germline V gene (reference sequence). The CDR3 runs to 10 residues. The ends were cut back, 7 bases at V and 4 bases at J, with 7 bases in the middle.

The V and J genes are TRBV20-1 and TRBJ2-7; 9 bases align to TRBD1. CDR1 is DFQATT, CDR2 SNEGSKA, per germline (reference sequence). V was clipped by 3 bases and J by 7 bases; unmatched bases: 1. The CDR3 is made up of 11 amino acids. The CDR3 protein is CSARGQGEQYF. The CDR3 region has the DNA TGCAGTGCTAGGGGACAGGGAGAGCAGTACTTC.

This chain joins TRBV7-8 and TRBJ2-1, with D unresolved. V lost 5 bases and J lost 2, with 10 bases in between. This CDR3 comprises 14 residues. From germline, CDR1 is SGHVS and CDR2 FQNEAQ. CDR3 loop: CASSPGEAYNEQFF. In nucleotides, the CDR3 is TGTGCCAGCAGCCCCGGAGAGGCCTACAATGAGCAGTTCTTC.

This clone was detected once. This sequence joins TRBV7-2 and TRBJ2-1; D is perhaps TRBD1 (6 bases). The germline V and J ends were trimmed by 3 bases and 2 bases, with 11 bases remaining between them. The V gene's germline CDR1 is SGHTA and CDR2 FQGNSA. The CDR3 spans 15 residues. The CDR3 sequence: CASSFSGTPYNEQFF. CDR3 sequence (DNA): TGTGCCAGCAGCTTTTCAGGGACACCCTACAATGAGCAGTTCTTC.

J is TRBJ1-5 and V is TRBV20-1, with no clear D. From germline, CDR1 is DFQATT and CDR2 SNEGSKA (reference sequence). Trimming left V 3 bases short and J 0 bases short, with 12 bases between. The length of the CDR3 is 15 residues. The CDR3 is CSASVQAYSNQPQHF. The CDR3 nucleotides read TGCAGTGCTAGTGTGCAGGCATATAGCAATCAGCCCCAGCATTTT.

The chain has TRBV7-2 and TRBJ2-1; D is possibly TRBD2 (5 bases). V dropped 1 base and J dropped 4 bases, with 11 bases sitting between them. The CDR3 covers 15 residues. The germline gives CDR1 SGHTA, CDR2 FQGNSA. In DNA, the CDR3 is TGTGCCAGCAGCTTAGACGCTAGCCAATACAATGAGCAGTTCTTC. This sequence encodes CASSLDASQYNEQFF.

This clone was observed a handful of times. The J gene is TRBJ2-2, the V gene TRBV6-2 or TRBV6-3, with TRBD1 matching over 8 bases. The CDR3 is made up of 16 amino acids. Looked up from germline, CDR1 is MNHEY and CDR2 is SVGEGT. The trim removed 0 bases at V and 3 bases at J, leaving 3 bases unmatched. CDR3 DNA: TGTGCCAGCAGTTACTCGAGGACAGGGCACACCGGGGAGCTGTTTTTT. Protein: CASSYSRTGHTGELFF.

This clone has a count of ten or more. The chain's CDR3 is CASSLPGYEQYF. The CDR3 bases are TGTGCCAGCAGTCTTCCAGGGTACGAGCAGTACTTC. The V gene is TRBV12-3 or TRBV12-4, the J gene TRBJ2-7; D possibly corresponds to TRBD1 (5 bases). The V gene lost 5 bases and the J gene lost 4 bases, with 9 bases spanning the gap. The CDR3 is 12 amino acids.

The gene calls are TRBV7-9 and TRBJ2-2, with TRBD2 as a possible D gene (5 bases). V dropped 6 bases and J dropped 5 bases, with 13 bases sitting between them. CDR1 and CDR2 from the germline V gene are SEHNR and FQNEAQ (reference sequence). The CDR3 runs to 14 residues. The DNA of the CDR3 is TGTGCCAGCAGACCAGTAACGGGGACCGGGGAGCTGTTTTTT. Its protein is CASRPVTGTGELFF.

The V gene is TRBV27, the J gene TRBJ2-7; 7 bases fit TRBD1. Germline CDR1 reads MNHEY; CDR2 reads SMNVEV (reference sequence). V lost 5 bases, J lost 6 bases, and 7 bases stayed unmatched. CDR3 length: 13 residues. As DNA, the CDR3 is TGTGCCAGCAGTCTACAGGGGCTCAGCGAGCAGTACTTC. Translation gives CASSLQGLSEQYF.

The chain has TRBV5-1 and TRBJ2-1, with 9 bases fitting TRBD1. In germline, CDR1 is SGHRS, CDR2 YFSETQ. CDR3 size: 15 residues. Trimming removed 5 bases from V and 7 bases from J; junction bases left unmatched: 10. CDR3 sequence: CASRLTGGTGNEQFF. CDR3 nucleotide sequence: TGCGCCAGCAGGCTGACAGGGGGTACGGGGAATGAGCAGTTCTTC.

This CDR3 reads CASSPPGGGQPQHF. The CDR3 DNA follows: TGTGCCAGCTCACCACCGGGGGGAGGTCAGCCCCAGCATTTT. This chain uses TRBV18 with TRBJ1-5, with D possibly being TRBD1 (5 bases). This CDR3 region has 14 residues. Trimming took off 0 bases at V and 6 bases at J, with 9 bases between the two ends. The germline gives CDR1 KGHSH, CDR2 LQKENI.

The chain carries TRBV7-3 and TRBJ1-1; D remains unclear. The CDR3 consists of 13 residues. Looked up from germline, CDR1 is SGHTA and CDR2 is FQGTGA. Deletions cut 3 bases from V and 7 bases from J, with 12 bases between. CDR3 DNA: TGTGCCAGCAGCTTTGACAAATCCCTTGAAGCTTTCTTT. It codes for CASSFDKSLEAFF.

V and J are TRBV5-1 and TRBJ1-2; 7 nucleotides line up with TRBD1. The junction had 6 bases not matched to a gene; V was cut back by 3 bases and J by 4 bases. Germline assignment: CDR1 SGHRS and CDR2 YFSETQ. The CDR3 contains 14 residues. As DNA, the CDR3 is TGCGCCAGCAGCTCCATGGGACAGATCTATGGCTACACCTTC. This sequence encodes CASSSMGQIYGYTF.

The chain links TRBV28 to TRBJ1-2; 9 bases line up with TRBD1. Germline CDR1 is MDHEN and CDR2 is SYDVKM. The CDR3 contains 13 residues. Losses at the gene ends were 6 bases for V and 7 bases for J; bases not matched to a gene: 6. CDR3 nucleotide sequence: TGTGCCAGCAGATTACAGGGGGCGCTTGGCTACACCTTC. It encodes CASRLQGALGYTF.

CDR3 sequence: CASSLVGDIQYF. DNA for the CDR3: TGTGCCAGCAGCTTAGTGGGCGACATTCAGTACTTC. The chain has TRBV7-9 and TRBJ2-4; no clear D. Trimming removed 1 base at V and 8 bases at J, with 6 bases between. This CDR3 region has 12 residues. Looked up from germline, CDR1 is SEHNR and CDR2 is FQNEAQ (reference sequence).

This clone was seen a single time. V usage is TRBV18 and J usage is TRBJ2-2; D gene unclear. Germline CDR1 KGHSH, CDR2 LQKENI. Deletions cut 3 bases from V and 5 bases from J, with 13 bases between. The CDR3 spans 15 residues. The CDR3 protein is CASSPPTVKTGELFF. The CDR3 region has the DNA TGTGCCAGCTCACCCCCCACGGTTAAAACCGGGGAGCTGTTTTTT.

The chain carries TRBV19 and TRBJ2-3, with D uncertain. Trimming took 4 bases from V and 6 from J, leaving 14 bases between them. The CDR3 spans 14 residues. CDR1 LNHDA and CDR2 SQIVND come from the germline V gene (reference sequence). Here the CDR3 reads CASSRSSRVDTQYF. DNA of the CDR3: TGTGCCAGTAGTAGGTCCTCACGGGTGGATACGCAGTATTTT.

CDR3 DNA: TGTGCCAGTAGTGCGGACAGGGGGAATTCACCCCTCCACTTT. Translation: CASSADRGNSPLHF. This rearrangement joins TRBV19 to TRBJ1-6, with 10 bases matching TRBD1. This CDR3 is 14 amino acids long. Germline lookup yields CDR1 LNHDA and CDR2 SQIVND (reference sequence). The V and J ends lost 5 bases and 7 bases, in that order; junction bases with no gene match: 2.